One sample yielded the 7 T cell receptor beta chains listed below, sequenced in a study of Ad26.COV2.S vaccination and SARS-CoV-2 variants. Treatment here: over 15 received Ad26.COV2.S at low or high dose, single or two shots; about 5 received placebo; per-sample allocation not given. Samples analyzed were those drawn on day 63 after the first vaccine or placebo injection. Sequencing used immunoSEQ multiplex PCR; TCRdb keeps in-frame clones, though not all of them. The repertoire has 400,000 to 450,000 clones, around 90% of them found once; the top ten carry less than 15%. The sample in question was peripheral blood, obtained in a trial of Ad26.COV2.S vaccine versus placebo. The source of these receptors is a person between 18 and 65 years old who received the Ad26.COV2.S COVID-19 vaccine or a placebo.

The chain carries TRBV10-2 and TRBJ1-1; 9 bases fit TRBD1. Per the germline V gene, CDR1 is WSHSY and CDR2 is SAAADI. The CDR3 is 18 amino acids. V lost 7 bases to trimming and J lost 4 bases; unmatched junction nucleotides: 19. CDR3 region: CASTYSSMTGGRSTEAFF. The DNA of the CDR3 is TGCGCCAGCACCTACTCGAGTATGACAGGGGGAAGAAGCACTGAAGCTTTCTTT.

V is TRBV28 and J is TRBJ2-3, with TRBD2 matching 13 bases. The V and J ends lost 6 bases and 6 bases, in that order; junction bases with no gene match: 9. There are 16 residues in the CDR3. Per germline, CDR1 MDHEN and CDR2 SYDVKM. CDR3 amino acids: CASSNGLAGDRDTQYF. The CDR3 nucleotides are TGTGCCAGCAGCAACGGACTAGCGGGAGATAGGGATACGCAGTATTTT.

The gene calls are TRBV27 and TRBJ1-1; 7 positions match TRBD1. Germline lookup yields CDR1 MNHEY and CDR2 SMNVEV (reference sequence). The V gene end was trimmed by 4 bases and the J gene end by 5 bases; junction bases not matched to a gene: 7. The length of the CDR3 is 14 residues. The DNA for the CDR3 is TGTGCCAGCAGTTCCCAAGGGGGCCAAACTGAAGCTTTCTTT. It is translated as CASSSQGGQTEAFF.

The chain employs TRBV3-1 (or the pseudogene TRBV3-2) and TRBJ2-7; no clear D. Trimming pared 3 bases from V and 6 bases from J, leaving 9 bases between. The length of the CDR3 is 12 residues. Germline CDR1 and CDR2: LGHDT and YNNKEL (reference sequence). As DNA, the CDR3 is TGTGCCAGCAGCCACAGCAAAAGCGAGCAGTACTTC. Its protein product is CASSHSKSEQYF.

The chain employs TRBV5-1 and TRBJ2-5; perhaps TRBD1 as D (7 bases). The CDR3 totals 15 residues. Trimming pared 0 bases from V and 5 bases from J, leaving 14 bases between. Germline CDR1 SGHRS, CDR2 YFSETQ. This chain's CDR3 is CASSLGSGGLETQYF. DNA of the CDR3: TGCGCCAGCAGCTTGGGTTCAGGGGGGTTGGAGACCCAGTACTTC.

The CDR3 loop is CSVQAPEQFF. DNA of the CDR3: TGCAGCGTTCAAGCACCTGAGCAGTTCTTC. The chain carries TRBV29-1 and TRBJ2-1; D is uncertain. Germline V lookup: CDR1 SQVTM, CDR2 ANQGSEA. Between the trimmed V and J ends, which lost 5 bases and 9 bases, there was a span of 8 bases. This CDR3 comprises 10 residues.

A note on this clone: Other DNA sequences within the sample encode an identical CDR3. V gene TRBV7-2 combines with J gene TRBJ2-1, with 12 bases fitting TRBD2. Losses at the gene ends were 3 bases for V and 7 bases for J; bases not matched to a gene: 7. The length of the CDR3 is 16 residues. Germline-derived CDR1 and CDR2 are SGHTA and FQGNSA. DNA for the CDR3: TGTGCCAGCAGCTTCCGACTAGCGGGAGTATATAATGAGCAGTTCTTC. This encodes CASSFRLAGVYNEQFF.